The entry below gives a single TCR beta chain sequence along with its context. This sample is drawn from a study of circulating and synovial CD4+ cells in juvenile arthritis. Sequenced samples came from active juvenile idiopathic arthritis patients. The protocol was immunoSEQ multiplex PCR, while the TCRdb copy is restricted to in-frame clones and leaves out a portion. The sample includes 30,000 to 35,000 clones, nearly 97% seen only once; the top ten take about 0.19%. The CDR3 spans 16 residues. Germline assignment: CDR1 SGHNT and CDR2 YENEEA. Trimming cost V 1 base and J 3 bases, with 15 bases left between them.

Sequenced sample: CD4+ T cells from blood. This receptor was obtained from a human donor with juvenile idiopathic arthritis. The chain uses TRBV11-3 and TRBJ2-5; D possibly corresponds to TRBD1 (5 bases). CDR3 in DNA: TGTGCCAGCAGCTTAGGCCAGGGCGCGCAGAAAGAGACCCAGTACTTC. It codes for CASSLGQGAQKETQYF.